These T cell receptor beta chains were read from a single sample in a study of neurological immune-mediated disorders. From the 5' RACE reads, TCRdb called clonotypes with MiXCR, one entry per CDR3 protein. This table has some 28,000 distinct CDR3 sequences, roughly 25% appearing once. What was sequenced was CD4+ T cells from blood. These receptors were taken from a man aged 45-60 years with HTLV-1-associated myelopathy (HAM/TSP). CDR3s include the opening cysteine and the closing phenylalanine or tryptophan. The order of the fields is D gene, CDR3 length, J gene, clone size, V gene, CDR3 protein, CDR3 DNA. A D gene is named only where the DNA matches it firmly. Clone size is stated in some rows and not others, as once, few, many or a class when expanded.

-,18,TRBJ2-3,-,TRBV20-1,CSAIGQGFSGYRTDTQYF,TGCAGTGCTATTGGCCAGGGATTTTCGGGGTATCGTACAGATACGCAGTATTTT
-,14,TRBJ2-3,-,TRBV24-1,CATRSTGSTDTQYF,TGTGCCACCAGGAGTACGGGGAGCACAGATACGCAGTATTTT
-,13,TRBJ1-5,-,TRBV20-1,CSARWGYNQPQHF,TGCAGTGCTAGATGGGGGTACAATCAGCCCCAGCATTTT
-,14,TRBJ2-3,many,TRBV20-1,CSASLGLSSRGQYF,TGCAGTGCTAGTCTTGGACTAAGCTCCAGGGGGCAGTATTTT
-,17,TRBJ2-3,many,TRBV12-3/TRBV12-4,CASSYPTGLPGTDTQYF,TGTGCCAGCAGTTACCCCACGGGCTTGCCCGGCACAGATACGCAGTATTTT
TRBD2,18,TRBJ2-1,many,TRBV20-1,CSARAPPSGRGDYNEQFF,TGCAGTGCTAGAGCCCCCCCTAGCGGGAGGGGGGATTACAATGAGCAGTTCTTC
-,15,TRBJ1-5,medium-sized,TRBV7-9,CASSPSGGLNQPQHF,TGTGCCAGCAGCCCTAGTGGGGGACTCAATCAGCCCCAGCATTTT
-,13,TRBJ2-5,-,TRBV19,CASSMRGGETQYF,TGTGCCAGTAGTATGAGAGGCGGTGAGACCCAGTACTTC
TRBD1,15,TRBJ1-5,many,TRBV3-1,CASSLTGGSGQPQHF,TGTGCCAGCAGCCTGACAGGGGGCTCAGGGCAGCCCCAGCATTTT
-,15,TRBJ1-4,many,TRBV7-9,CASSPGMGAHEKLFF,TGTGCCAGCAGCCCTGGGATGGGGGCTCATGAAAAACTGTTTTTT
-,12,TRBJ2-7,many,TRBV5-1,CASRFDSYEQYF,TGCGCCAGCAGGTTCGACAGCTACGAGCAGTACTTC
TRBD1,13,TRBJ1-2,many,TRBV5-1,CASRQGEDYGYTF,TGCGCCAGCAGGCAGGGGGAGGACTATGGCTACACCTTC
-,11,TRBJ2-1,many,TRBV11-3,CASSQGGEQFF,TGTGCCAGCAGTCAGGGAGGTGAGCAGTTCTTC
-,14,TRBJ1-2,many,TRBV7-3,CASSSQQGRGGYTF,TGTGCCAGCAGCTCCCAGCAGGGTCGTGGTGGCTACACCTTC
-,13,TRBJ2-1,-,TRBV7-2,CASSFPARCEQFF,TGTGCCAGTAGCTTCCCCGCCAGGTGTGAGCAGTTCTTC
-,16,TRBJ2-2,-,TRBV24-1,CATSDLRGQNTGELFF,TGTGCCACCAGTGATTTGAGGGGCCAGAACACCGGGGAGCTGTTTTTT
TRBD1,16,TRBJ1-2,many,TRBV5-1,CASSLSATGSAGGYTF,TGCGCCAGCAGCTTATCAGCGACAGGGAGCGCAGGTGGCTACACCTTC
TRBD2,14,TRBJ2-1,once,TRBV20-1,CSARQRGGPNEQFF,TGCAGTGCTAGACAGCGGGGGGGCCCCAATGAGCAGTTCTTC
-,15,TRBJ2-5,many,TRBV20-1,CSARDGGYREETQYF,TGCAGTGCTAGAGACGGGGGCTACAGGGAGGAGACCCAGTACTTC
-,12,TRBJ2-1,many,TRBV29-1,CSASTRINEQFF,TGCAGCGCCTCGACTAGAATCAATGAGCAGTTCTTC
-,14,TRBJ1-5,-,TRBV15,CATTPGRGNHPQHF,TGTGCCACCACACCGGGACGGGGCAATCATCCCCAGCATTTT
TRBD1,15,TRBJ1-1,-,TRBV5-1,CASSSIGGTNYEAFF,TGCGCCAGCAGCTCGATAGGGGGCACGAACTATGAAGCTTTCTTT
-,16,TRBJ2-3,many,TRBV6-4,CASSEEGRTGIDTQYF,TGTGCCAGCAGTGAGGAAGGAAGGACGGGCATTGATACGCAGTATTTT
-,13,TRBJ2-7,many,TRBV7-6,CASSQNWGYEQYF,TGTGCCAGCAGCCAGAACTGGGGATACGAGCAGTACTTC
-,12,TRBJ2-2,-,TRBV18,CASSSNDRRLLF,TGTGCCAGCTCATCTAACGACCGGCGGCTGCTTTTT
-,13,TRBJ2-1,few,TRBV7-3,CASSGGRDNEQFF,TGTGCCAGCAGCGGCGGTAGGGACAATGAGCAGTTCTTC
TRBD1,12,TRBJ1-2,medium-sized,TRBV5-1,CASSWGTGGYTF,TGCGCCAGCAGCTGGGGGACAGGAGGCTACACCTTC
TRBD1,15,TRBJ1-6,many,TRBV5-1,CASSWTGEVNSPLHF,TGCGCCAGCAGCTGGACAGGGGAGGTCAATTCACCCCTCCACTTT
-,11,TRBJ2-4,many,TRBV2,CASSDRHYQYF,TGTGCCAGCAGTGATCGTCACTACCAGTACTTC
-,14,TRBJ1-1,few,TRBV12-5,CASGQGHLGTEAFF,TGTGCTAGTGGTCAGGGACATCTGGGGACTGAAGCTTTCTTT
TRBD1,17,TRBJ1-2,many,TRBV7-2,CASSPQGVLRGWNSYTF,TGTGCCAGCAGCCCCCAGGGGGTTCTTAGGGGATGGAATAGCTACACCTTC
-,14,TRBJ1-2,-,TRBV3-1,CASSQDIVDYGYTF,TGTGCCAGCAGCCAAGATATAGTGGACTATGGCTACACCTTC
-,14,TRBJ2-1,medium-sized,TRBV12-3/TRBV12-4,CASLLRGVYNEQFF,TGTGCCAGCCTACTCAGGGGAGTCTACAATGAGCAGTTCTTC
TRBD2,18,TRBJ2-3,many,TRBV20-1,CSSQGASGGTPRTDTQYF,TGCAGCTCCCAGGGGGCTAGCGGGGGAACACCGCGCACAGATACGCAGTATTTT
-,14,TRBJ1-2,many,TRBV4-1,CASSQEPELYGYTF,TGCGCCAGCAGCCAAGAACCAGAACTTTATGGCTACACCTTC
-,15,TRBJ1-3,many,TRBV12-3/TRBV12-4,CASTPGVISGNTIYF,TGTGCCAGCACTCCGGGTGTGATCTCTGGAAACACCATATATTTT
-,18,TRBJ1-4,many,TRBV5-1,CASSSDRVSLTTNEKLFF,TGCGCCAGCAGTTCGGACAGAGTATCTCTTACAACTAATGAAAAACTGTTTTTT
TRBD1,16,TRBJ2-1,once,TRBV7-9,CASSLDSGQGHNEQFF,TGTGCCAGCAGCTTAGATTCAGGACAGGGGCACAATGAGCAGTTCTTC
-,15,TRBJ2-2,-,TRBV3-1,CASSQVNANTGELFF,TGTGCCAGCAGCCAAGTAAACGCGAACACCGGGGAGCTGTTTTTT
-,12,TRBJ1-2,many,TRBV20-1,CSATSFISGYTF,TGCAGTGCTACTTCATTTATTTCTGGCTACACCTTC
-,15,TRBJ2-6,many,TRBV5-1,CASSDDSSGANVLTF,TGCGCCAGCAGCGACGACAGCTCTGGGGCCAACGTCCTGACTTTC
-,16,TRBJ2-1,many,TRBV7-2,CASSLASGLGDNEQFF,TGTGCCAGCAGCTTAGCCTCCGGACTGGGTGATAATGAGCAGTTCTTC
-,15,TRBJ2-7,many,TRBV10-3,CATRGVERSSYEQYF,TGTGCCACCCGGGGTGTGGAGCGGTCCTCCTACGAGCAGTACTTC
-,16,TRBJ2-1,many,TRBV29-1,CSVQKGVGQPYNEQFF,TGCAGCGTTCAGAAAGGGGTAGGGCAGCCCTACAATGAGCAGTTCTTC
-,16,TRBJ1-2,-,TRBV10-3,CAISAALLGSRNGYTF,TGTGCCATCAGTGCAGCGTTATTGGGGAGTAGGAATGGCTACACCTTC
TRBD2,15,TRBJ2-7,many,TRBV20-1,CSALAGYSPTGEQYF,TGCAGTGCCTTAGCGGGATACTCTCCAACGGGGGAGCAGTACTTC
-,13,TRBJ1-1,-,TRBV5-1,CASSSLFNTEAFF,TGCGCCAGCAGCTCACTCTTTAACACTGAAGCTTTCTTT
TRBD1,13,TRBJ2-5,many,TRBV28,CASSFQGEETQYF,TGTGCCAGCAGTTTCCAGGGGGAAGAGACCCAGTACTTC
-,15,TRBJ1-1,many,TRBV5-1,CASSPQEGGNTEAFF,TGCGCCAGCAGTCCACAGGAAGGTGGGAACACTGAAGCTTTCTTT
TRBD1,16,TRBJ1-1,many,TRBV7-8,CASSYGQGPMNTEAFF,TGTGCCAGCAGCTACGGACAGGGGCCAATGAACACTGAAGCTTTCTTT
-,17,TRBJ1-2,medium-sized,TRBV5-1,CASSSPTGRTSNYGYTF,TGCGCCAGCAGCTCACCCACAGGGAGGACTTCCAACTATGGCTACACCTTC
-,15,TRBJ2-3,-,TRBV29-1,CSVDSRKRGMDTQYF,TGCAGCGTTGACTCGCGGAAAAGGGGCATGGATACGCAGTATTTT
TRBD1,14,TRBJ1-2,many,TRBV7-6,CASSPDRVGKGYTF,TGTGCCAGCAGTCCTGACAGGGTAGGAAAGGGCTACACCTTC